The rows below give T cell receptor beta chains drawn from one sample of a study of cytomegalovirus exposure and HLA in healthy donors. The protocol was immunoSEQ multiplex PCR, while the TCRdb copy is restricted to in-frame clones and leaves out a portion. The sample has some 170,000 clones, over 60% seen once. Sequenced material: PBMCs. The receptors here all came from a man aged 35 to 55 in good health and CMV-seropositive. CDR3s include the opening cysteine and the closing phenylalanine or tryptophan. Fields, in order: V gene, clone size, CDR3 length, D gene, J gene, CDR3 protein, CDR3 DNA. A D gene is named only where the DNA matches it firmly. Rows give clone size only sometimes, using once, few, many, or a class for an expanded clone.

>TRBV5-4|-|14|-|TRBJ2-6
CASSPVSGANVLTF
TGTGCCAGCAGCCCGGTATCTGGGGCCAACGTCCTGACTTTC
>TRBV5-1|-|18|TRBD2|TRBJ2-2
CASSLMVAGGWNTGELFF
TGCGCCAGCAGCTTGATGGTAGCGGGAGGGTGGAACACCGGGGAGCTGTTTTTT
>TRBV7-8|once|16|-|TRBJ2-1
CASSLGLRERDNEQFF
TGTGCCAGCAGCTTAGGGCTGCGTGAGAGGGACAATGAGCAGTTCTTC
>TRBV7-9|-|15|-|TRBJ1-2
CASSLVRDPSYGYTF
TGTGCCAGCAGCTTGGTGCGGGACCCGAGCTATGGCTACACCTTC
>TRBV6-1|few|13|-|TRBJ2-7
CASSGRTDYEQYF
TGTGCCAGCAGTGGAAGGACAGACTACGAGCAGTACTTC
>TRBV7-2|-|14|-|TRBJ2-1
CASTDREGGNEQFF
TGTGCCAGCACCGATAGGGAGGGGGGGAATGAGCAGTTCTTC
>TRBV5-5|-|13|-|TRBJ2-2
CASSPEQPGELFF
TGTGCCAGCAGCCCCGAACAGCCCGGGGAGCTGTTTTTT
>TRBV14|-|15|-|TRBJ1-3
CASSQDSGAGNTIYF
TGTGCCAGCAGCCAAGATTCAGGGGCTGGAAACACCATATATTTT
>TRBV5-1|-|17|TRBD2|TRBJ2-1
CASSLAGGNGRAGEQFF
TGCGCCAGCAGCTTGGCCGGTGGTAACGGGAGGGCCGGAGAGCAGTTCTTC
>TRBV11-3|once|15|-|TRBJ2-7
CASRGADRRSYEQYF
TGTGCCAGCAGGGGCGCCGATCGGCGCTCCTACGAGCAGTACTTC
>TRBV7-2|-|15|TRBD1|TRBJ1-1
CASSLITGGPTEAFF
TGTGCCAGCAGCCTCATAACAGGGGGCCCCACTGAAGCTTTCTTT
>TRBV30|-|14|-|TRBJ1-1
CACNFAGFGTEAFF
TGTGCCTGCAACTTTGCGGGGTTCGGCACTGAAGCTTTCTTT
>TRBV30|few|13|-|TRBJ1-1
CAWSRQLNTEAFF
TGTGCCTGGAGCCGACAGCTGAACACTGAAGCTTTCTTT
>TRBV9|few|14|TRBD1|TRBJ2-7
CASSEGQGATEQYF
TGTGCCAGCAGCGAAGGACAGGGGGCTACCGAGCAGTACTTC
>TRBV29-1|-|13|-|TRBJ1-1
CSVSGNLGTEAFF
TGCAGCGTTTCAGGGAATTTGGGCACTGAAGCTTTCTTT
>TRBV5-3|-|16|-|TRBJ1-5
CASFYRGGARNQPQHF
TGTGCCAGTTTTTATAGGGGGGGGGCGAGGAATCAGCCCCAGCATTTT
>TRBV5-1|-|14|TRBD1|TRBJ1-1
CASSVTGGSAEAFF
TGCGCCAGCAGCGTTACAGGGGGCAGCGCTGAAGCTTTCTTT
>TRBV11-2|few|14|-|TRBJ1-1
CASSYQGSDTEAFF
TGTGCCAGCAGCTATCAGGGGTCGGACACTGAAGCTTTCTTT
>TRBV5-1|-|15|TRBD1|TRBJ2-7
CASSFGDREPHEQYF
TGCGCCAGCAGCTTCGGGGACAGGGAACCCCACGAGCAGTACTTC
>TRBV2|-|12|-|TRBJ2-7
CASSVQGYEQYF
TGTGCCAGCAGTGTCCAGGGGTACGAGCAGTACTTC
>TRBV9|-|15|-|TRBJ1-2
CASSVSAGTNYGYTF
TGTGCCAGCAGCGTCTCAGCTGGGACAAACTATGGCTACACCTTC
>TRBV28|-|15|TRBD2|TRBJ2-5
CASSRGGTYQETQYF
TGTGCCAGCAGCCGGGGGGGAACGTACCAAGAGACCCAGTACTTC
>TRBV5-1|-|14|-|TRBJ1-4
CASSSDSSNEKLFF
TGCGCCAGCAGCTCGGACAGCAGCAATGAAAAACTGTTTTTT
>TRBV5-1|-|16|TRBD2|TRBJ2-7
CASSLLPVAGTYEQYF
TGCGCCAGCAGCTTGTTGCCTGTAGCGGGGACCTACGAGCAGTACTTC
>TRBV18|-|13|TRBD1|TRBJ1-1
CASSGQGETEAFF
TGTGCCAGCTCGGGACAGGGGGAGACTGAAGCTTTCTTT
>TRBV18|few|14|TRBD1|TRBJ1-1
CASSPQGQGAEAFF
TGTGCCAGCTCACCTCAAGGACAGGGCGCTGAAGCTTTCTTT